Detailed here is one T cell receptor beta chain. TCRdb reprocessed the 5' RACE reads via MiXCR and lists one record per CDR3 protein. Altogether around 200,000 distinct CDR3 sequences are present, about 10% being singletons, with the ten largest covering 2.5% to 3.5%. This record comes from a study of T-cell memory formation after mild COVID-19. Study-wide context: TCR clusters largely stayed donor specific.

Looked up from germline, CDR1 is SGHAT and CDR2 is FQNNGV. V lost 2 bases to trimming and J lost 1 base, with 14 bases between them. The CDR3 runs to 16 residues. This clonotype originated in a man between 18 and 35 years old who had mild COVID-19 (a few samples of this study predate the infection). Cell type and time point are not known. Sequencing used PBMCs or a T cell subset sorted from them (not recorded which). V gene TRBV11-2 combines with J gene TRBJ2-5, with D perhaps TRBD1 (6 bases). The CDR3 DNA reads TGTGCCAGCAGCTTATGGACAGACCCAGCCCAAGAGACCCAGTACTTC. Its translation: CASSLWTDPAQETQYF.